What follows describes a single T cell receptor beta chain. Germline V gene sequence: CDR1 LNHDA, CDR2 SQIVND (reference sequence). Trimming took off 7 bases at V and 4 bases at J, with 23 bases between the two ends. The CDR3 is 17 amino acids. The sample is drawn from a study of blood T cell repertoires in COVID-19. The wider study: Samples representing acute and convalescent COVID-19 were sourced from the United States, Italy and Spain. Sample material is recorded as cDNA or gDNA derived from T cells, B-cell-depleted T cells, or PBMCs.

In the original analysis: For nucleated cells, counts were estimated from reference gene primer amplification. Repertoires were generated with immunoSEQ multiplex PCR, while TCRdb's copy carries only in-frame clones and drops some. V, J and clone size reflect that table, while D and trimming were determined from the DNA. The data contain some 250,000 clones, 81% of them seen just once; the ten biggest clones take up around 3.2%. The material sequenced was peripheral blood. The chain carries TRBV19 and TRBJ2-1, with a tentative D call TRBD2 (7 bases). This receptor was identified in a woman aged 60-75 years with active or convalescent COVID-19. Here the CDR3 DNA reads TGTGCCAGTACCATGGGTCCACTCGGGGGGCGGTACAATGAGCAGTTCTTC. Translating it yields CASTMGPLGGRYNEQFF.